Below, 30 T cell receptor beta chains from the same sample are listed, as sequenced in a study of T-cell reconstitution after alpha-beta-depleted transplantation in children. Unique molecular identifiers were incorporated into the prepared TCRbeta library. TCRdb itself ran the PCR reads through MiXCR, one entry per CDR3 protein. Among 120,000 to 150,000 distinct CDR3 sequences listed, around 8.5% were seen once. The source material was PBMCs, mostly from graft donor cells, sampled 180 days after TCRalphabeta/CD19-depleted stem cell transplant. These receptor sequences come from a female patient aged 2 to 10 who had a stem cell transplant for congenital amegakaryocytic thrombocytopenia, so the T cells may come from the graft donor.

This sequence joins TRBV6-5 and TRBJ2-5, with 8 bases fitting TRBD2. CDR3 length: 17 amino acids. V lost 1 base to trimming and J lost 2 bases; unmatched junction nucleotides: 9. Germline-derived CDR1 and CDR2 are MNHEY and SVGAGI. CDR3 DNA: TGTGCCAGCAGTTACTTGACAGCGGGGGACTTTCAAGAGACCCAGTACTTC. This encodes CASSYLTAGDFQETQYF.

This clonotype has at least ten counts. The gene calls are TRBV12-3 or TRBV12-4 and TRBJ2-2; D might be TRBD1 or TRBD2, each matching 5 bases. This CDR3 contains 15 residues. V lost 3 bases and J lost 3, with 11 bases in between. CDR3 DNA: TGTGCCAGCAGTTTTGGGGGTAGTGACACCGGGGAGCTGTTTTTT. The encoded protein is CASSFGGSDTGELFF.

This clonotype has a count of ten or more. The V and J genes are TRBV6-1 and TRBJ2-1; 9 bases fit TRBD2. Trimming took 9 bases from V and 0 from J; bases not matched to a gene: 15. The CDR3 runs 18 residues. CDR1 is MNHNS, CDR2 SASEGT, per germline. CDR3 sequence reads: CASDGSSGDSLSYNEQFF. The CDR3 DNA sequence: TGTGCCAGTGACGGTTCTAGCGGGGATTCCCTCTCCTACAATGAGCAGTTCTTC.

Many counts were recorded for this clonotype. The V call is TRBV6-5, the J call TRBJ2-5; D may be TRBD2 (5 bases). The germline V and J ends were trimmed by 1 base and 2 bases, with 8 bases remaining between them. Germline CDR1 reads MNHEY; CDR2 reads SVGAGI. The CDR3 runs to 14 residues. CDR3 amino acids: CASSYLRGQETQYF. CDR3 in DNA: TGTGCCAGCAGTTACTTACGGGGTCAAGAGACCCAGTACTTC.

This clonotype appeared a few times. The DNA of the CDR3 is TGCGCCAGCAGCCCCCCGGAGGGCCCCGCTACGCAGTATTTT. Encoded protein: CASSPPEGPATQYF. The V and J genes are TRBV4-3 and TRBJ2-3, with D possibly matching TRBD2 (6 bases). V was clipped by 4 bases and J by 8 bases, with 16 bases between them. Germline V lookup: CDR1 LGHNA, CDR2 YSLEER. The CDR3 has 14 residues.

Ten or more counts support this clonotype. This sequence joins TRBV5-1 and TRBJ2-1; 10 positions match TRBD2. Germline CDR1 and CDR2: SGHRS and YFSETQ. CDR3 length: 16 amino acids. The trim removed 0 bases at V and 5 bases at J, leaving 5 bases unmatched. The CDR3 bases are TGCGCCAGCAGCTTGGTGGCTAGCGGGGGTCACAATGAGCAGTTCTTC. Amino acid sequence: CASSLVASGGHNEQFF.

This clonotype came up many times. This chain connects TRBV20-1 to TRBJ2-4; TRBD2 might be the D (5 bases). With 3 bases removed from V and 0 bases from J, the gap between germline ends came to 12 bases. Germline CDR1 is DFQATT and CDR2 is SNEGSKA (reference sequence). This CDR3 region has 15 residues. In DNA form, the CDR3 reads TGCAGTGCTAGTGGACTGGCTCTAGCCAAAAACATTCAGTACTTC. Its protein is CSASGLALAKNIQYF.

This clonotype occurred many times. The V and J genes are TRBV29-1 and TRBJ1-2; the D is unclear. This CDR3 spans 13 amino acids. Germline CDR1 and CDR2: SQVTM and ANQGSEA. V dropped 7 bases and J dropped 0 bases, with 12 bases sitting between them. The CDR3 spells CSGTEGANYGYTF. In nucleotides, the CDR3 is TGCAGCGGGACGGAGGGTGCTAACTATGGCTACACCTTC.

This clonotype was seen many times. The V gene is TRBV6-6, the J gene TRBJ2-5; maybe TRBD2 (5 bases). Germline values: CDR1 MNHNY, CDR2 SVGAGI (reference sequence). V lost 7 bases to trimming and J lost 5 bases, with 8 bases between them. This CDR3 region has 11 residues. In DNA form, the CDR3 reads TGTGCCAGCAACGGGGAGGAGACCCAGTACTTC. Residues: CASNGEETQYF.

The gene calls are TRBV7-2 and TRBJ1-5, with D unresolved. This CDR3 has 14 amino acids. The V gene's germline CDR1 is SGHTA and CDR2 FQGNSA. V lost 5 bases, J lost 1 base, and 9 bases lay in between. This CDR3 reads CASSRLYSNQPQHF. CDR3 nucleotide sequence: TGTGCCAGCAGCCGACTTTACAGCAATCAGCCCCAGCATTTT.

This clonotype was seen ten or more times. The CDR3 coding sequence is TGTGCCAGCAGTGCCTGGGCTTCCTGGCTTCGCTCTGGGGCCAACGTCCTGACTTTC. It specifies CASSAWASWLRSGANVLTF. The chain carries TRBV6-2 or TRBV6-3 and TRBJ2-6, with D unclear. This CDR3 comprises 19 residues. Per germline, CDR1 MNHEY and CDR2 SVGEGT. With 5 bases removed from V and 0 bases from J, the gap between germline ends came to 20 bases.

In its sample, this clonotype was seen a few times. This sequence joins TRBV5-1 and TRBJ2-5, with D possibly TRBD2 on 7 matching bases. CDR1 is SGHRS, CDR2 YFSETQ, per germline. There are 15 residues in the CDR3. V gave up 0 bases and J gave up 4 bases, with 13 bases separating them. CDR3 protein: CASSLDRGAIETQYF. The DNA of the CDR3 is TGCGCCAGCAGCTTGGATCGGGGGGCTATAGAGACCCAGTACTTC.

This chain connects TRBV6-1 to TRBJ2-7; 7 bases line up with TRBD2. V shed 2 bases, J shed 0 bases, and the junction held 1 base outside the gene matches. Germline CDR1 and CDR2: MNHNS and SASEGT. This CDR3 region has 14 residues. Here the CDR3 DNA reads TGTGCCAGCAGTGAACTAGCGGTCTCCTACGAGCAGTACTTC. Residues: CASSELAVSYEQYF.

This clonotype came up many times. Written as DNA, the CDR3 is TGTGCCAGCACCCCGGGATTACCTTCTGAGACCCAGTACTTC. Amino acid sequence: CASTPGLPSETQYF. The J gene is TRBJ2-5, the V gene TRBV12-3 or TRBV12-4, with D possibly matching TRBD2 (5 bases). This CDR3 is 14 amino acids long. V lost 7 bases and J 5 bases, leaving 17 bases between the germline ends.

This clonotype was found once. The chain is built from TRBV7-9 and TRBJ2-3; 7 bases line up with TRBD2. This CDR3 is 14 amino acids long. V lost 1 base to trimming and J lost 4 bases; unmatched junction nucleotides: 2. CDR1 is SEHNR and CDR2 is FQNEAQ in the germline V gene (reference sequence). The CDR3 is CASSLEAGADTQYF. The CDR3 DNA follows: TGTGCCAGCAGCTTAGAGGCGGGGGCAGATACGCAGTATTTT.

This clonotype was detected only a few times. The chain combines TRBV20-1 with TRBJ2-7; 7 nucleotides line up with TRBD2. Germline-derived CDR1 and CDR2 are DFQATT and SNEGSKA (reference sequence). J lost 2 bases, V lost 6 bases, and 7 bases had no gene match. The CDR3 sequence is 13 residues long. The CDR3 DNA is TGCAGTGCCATAGGGACTAATGCCTACGAGCAGTACTTC. This translates into CSAIGTNAYEQYF.

The sample holds a few counts of this clonotype. The chain carries TRBV10-3 and TRBJ1-6; TRBD1 is a possible D gene (5 bases). This CDR3 has 17 residues. Trimming stripped 0 bases from V and 1 base from J, with 10 bases between. CDR1 ENHRY and CDR2 SYGVKD come from the germline V gene. This CDR3 is CAISESGGYSYNSPLHF. The CDR3 DNA is TGTGCCATCAGTGAGTCCGGGGGATATTCCTATAATTCACCCCTCCACTTT.

This clonotype has ten or more counts. The chain uses TRBV7-7 and TRBJ2-3, with D unresolved. V was trimmed by 2 bases and J by 3 bases, leaving 9 bases between them. There are 14 residues in the CDR3. CDR1 is SSHAT, CDR2 FNYEAQ, per germline (reference sequence). The CDR3 loop reads CASSLIESTDTQYF. The DNA of the CDR3 is TGTGCCAGCAGCTTAATTGAGTCGACAGATACGCAGTATTTT.

This clonotype came up a few times. The chain uses TRBV12-3 or TRBV12-4 and TRBJ2-5; D not certain. This CDR3 spans 14 amino acids. V was clipped by 3 bases and J by 5 bases, with 13 bases between them. The CDR3 protein is CASSFHSTVETQYF. The CDR3, as DNA: TGTGCCAGCAGTTTTCACTCAACGGTGGAGACCCAGTACTTC.

This clonotype was seen ten or more times. This chain joins TRBV12-3 or TRBV12-4 and TRBJ1-5; possible D gene TRBD1, 6 bases. CDR3 length: 14 amino acids. Between the trimmed V and J ends, which lost 2 bases and 6 bases, there was a span of 11 bases. CDR3 sequence reads: CASSLSAGVQPQHF. The CDR3 region has the DNA TGTGCCAGCAGTTTATCAGCAGGGGTTCAGCCCCAGCATTTT.

The chain carries TRBV5-1 and TRBJ1-6, with a possible D match to TRBD1 (5 bases). The germline gives CDR1 SGHRS, CDR2 YFSETQ. Trimming took off 4 bases at V and 1 base at J, with 9 bases between the two ends. The CDR3 totals 15 residues. CDR3 sequence (DNA): TGCGCCAGCAGCCCGGGGGGGTCCTATAATTCACCCCTCCACTTT. Residues: CASSPGGSYNSPLHF.

This clonotype turned up a few times. This rearrangement joins TRBV21-1 to TRBJ2-2. TRBV21-1 is given as a pseudogene. This CDR3 is built from 15 residues. The CDR3 sequence: CASSSARRTAGELFF. CDR3 DNA: TGTGCCAGCAGCTCGGCTCGCCGAACAGCCGGGGAGCTGTTTTTT.

This clonotype has a count of ten or more. Written as DNA, the CDR3 is TGCGCCAGCAGCCAAGTTCCGAGGATAGCCAAAAACATTCAGTACTTC. Its translation is CASSQVPRIAKNIQYF. This rearrangement joins TRBV4-1 to TRBJ2-4, with D unclear. Germline CDR1 MGHRA, CDR2 YSYEKL. V lost 1 base and J lost 0, with 10 bases in between. This CDR3 is 16 amino acids long.

This clonotype was counted at least ten times. The J gene is TRBJ2-7, the V gene TRBV20-1, with D uncertain. Trimming removed 3 bases from V and 2 bases from J, with 14 bases in between. The CDR3 is made up of 14 amino acids. Germline V lookup: CDR1 DFQATT, CDR2 SNEGSKA (reference sequence). CDR3 nucleotide sequence: TGCAGTGCTAGGGGCCCCACTGCGGCCTACGAGCAGTACTTC. Translating it yields CSARGPTAAYEQYF.

The chain joins TRBV20-1 to TRBJ2-1; the D is unclear. Deletions cut 6 bases from V and 3 bases from J, with 18 bases between. There are 15 residues in the CDR3. The V gene's germline CDR1 is DFQATT and CDR2 SNEGSKA (reference sequence). CDR3 DNA sequence: TGCAGTGCAACCGCTTACGGCCGGTTCTACAATGAGCAGTTCTTC. Its protein product is CSATAYGRFYNEQFF.

This clonotype was counted ten times or more. The rearrangement joins TRBV10-3 to TRBJ1-1; tentative D call: TRBD1 (6 bases). V was pared by 2 bases and J by 1 base, with 11 bases between. CDR1 and CDR2 (germline): ENHRY, SYGVKD. The CDR3 consists of 15 residues. The CDR3 here is CAISEPADRNTEAFF. CDR3 nucleotides: TGTGCCATCAGTGAGCCGGCGGACAGGAACACTGAAGCTTTCTTT.

Many counts were recorded for this clonotype. The chain has TRBV12-3 or TRBV12-4 and TRBJ2-7, with a possible D match to TRBD2 (6 bases). Trimming shortened V by 2 bases and J by 0 bases, and 17 bases separated the two germline ends. The CDR3 extends over 17 amino acids. The CDR3 DNA reads TGTGCCAGCAGTTTACGGCGGGATTTTAAGAGCTCCTACGAGCAGTACTTC. This encodes CASSLRRDFKSSYEQYF.

This clonotype showed up many times. The DNA for the CDR3 is TGCAGTGCTAGATTACAGGACAGCTCTGGGGCCAACGTCCTGACTTTC. Encoded protein: CSARLQDSSGANVLTF. The chain carries TRBV20-1 and TRBJ2-6, with D possibly matching TRBD1 (6 bases). This CDR3 contains 16 residues. Between the trimmed V and J ends, which lost 2 bases and 0 bases, there was a span of 11 bases. Germline CDR1 reads DFQATT; CDR2 reads SNEGSKA (reference sequence).

Many counts were recorded for this clonotype. This sequence joins TRBV5-1 and TRBJ2-1, with 7 positions matching TRBD1. Trimming cost V 0 bases and J 2 bases; bases outside gene matches: 2. The CDR3 spans 15 residues. Germline CDR1 is SGHRS and CDR2 is YFSETQ. The CDR3 DNA is TGCGCCAGCAGCTTGGAAGACAGGGCCTACAATGAGCAGTTCTTC. Protein: CASSLEDRAYNEQFF.

This clonotype was counted many times. The J gene is TRBJ2-5, the V gene TRBV2; tentative D call: TRBD1 (5 bases). The CDR3 is 11 residues long. Germline CDR1 reads SNHLY; CDR2 reads FYNNEI. V was pared by 6 bases and J by 4 bases, with 6 bases between. CDR3 coding DNA: TGTGCCAGCAGGGACATAGAGACCCAGTACTTC. Its protein product is CASRDIETQYF.